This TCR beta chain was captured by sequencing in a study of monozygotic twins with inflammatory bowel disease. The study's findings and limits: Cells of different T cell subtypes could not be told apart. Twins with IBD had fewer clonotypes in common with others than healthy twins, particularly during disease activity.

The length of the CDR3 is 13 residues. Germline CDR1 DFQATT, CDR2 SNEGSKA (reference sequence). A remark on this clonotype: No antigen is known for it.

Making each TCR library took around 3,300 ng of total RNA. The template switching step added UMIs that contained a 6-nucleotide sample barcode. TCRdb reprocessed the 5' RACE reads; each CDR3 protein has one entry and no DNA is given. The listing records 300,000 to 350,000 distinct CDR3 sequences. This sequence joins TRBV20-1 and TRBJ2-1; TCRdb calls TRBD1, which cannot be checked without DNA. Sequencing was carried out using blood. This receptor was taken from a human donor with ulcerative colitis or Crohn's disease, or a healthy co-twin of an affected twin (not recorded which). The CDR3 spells CSARAGGGYEQFF.